This T cell receptor beta chain emerged from a study of T cells after yellow fever vaccination. Study-level background: It was SMART-Seq v4 Ultra Low Input that prepared the fractions with low cell numbers.

Each CDR3 protein gets one entry after TCRdb re-called the 5' RACE reads with MiXCR. The table has approximately 300,000 distinct CDR3 sequences, about 10% seen once; the top ten hold 2.5% to 4%. The CDR3 length is 14 residues. V was cut by 5 bases and J by 4 bases, with 12 bases left in between. Per the germline V gene, CDR1 is MGHRA and CDR2 is YSYEKL. This clonotype was seen a few times. The input for sequencing was CD4+ T cells sorted from PBMCs, taken 45 days after the yellow fever booster vaccination. The chain recombines TRBV4-1 with TRBJ1-5; possibly TRBD1 for D (6 bases). This sequence was found in a man between 18 and 29 years old who received the YFV17D yellow fever vaccine. The CDR3 loop reads CASSLGDTNQPQHF. CDR3 nucleotide sequence: TGCGCCAGCAGCTTAGGGGACACAAATCAGCCCCAGCATTTT.